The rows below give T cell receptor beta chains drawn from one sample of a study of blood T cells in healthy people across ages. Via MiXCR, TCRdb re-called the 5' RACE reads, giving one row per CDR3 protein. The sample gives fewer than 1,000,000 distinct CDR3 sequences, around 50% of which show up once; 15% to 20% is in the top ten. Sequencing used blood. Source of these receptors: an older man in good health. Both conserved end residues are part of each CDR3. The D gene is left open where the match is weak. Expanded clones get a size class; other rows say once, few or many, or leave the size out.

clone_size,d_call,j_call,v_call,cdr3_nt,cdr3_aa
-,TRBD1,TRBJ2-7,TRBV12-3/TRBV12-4,TGTGCCAGCAACCCCGGGACAGGGGGCCCCGAGCAGTACTTC,CASNPGTGGPEQYF
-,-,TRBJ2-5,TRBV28,TGTGCCAGCAGTACCACCGAGACCCAGTACTTC,CASSTTETQYF
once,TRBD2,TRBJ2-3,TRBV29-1,TGCAGCGTGGCTAGCGGGAGGGGGTCAGATACGCAGTATTTT,CSVASGRGSDTQYF
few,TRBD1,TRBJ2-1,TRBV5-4,TGTGCCAGCAGCTTGGGGACAGGGGTCTACAATGAGCAGTTCTTC,CASSLGTGVYNEQFF
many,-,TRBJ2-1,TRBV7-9,TGTGCCAGCAGCTTAGACGGCTCCTACAATGAGCAGTTCTTC,CASSLDGSYNEQFF
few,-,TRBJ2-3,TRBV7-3,TGTGCCAGCAGCCCGGGACCTGATACGCAGTATTTT,CASSPGPDTQYF
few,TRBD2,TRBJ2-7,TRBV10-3,TGTGCCATCAGCCGCAGCGGGAGCCAGACCTACGAGCAGTACTTC,CAISRSGSQTYEQYF
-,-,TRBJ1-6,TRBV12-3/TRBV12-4,TGTGCCAGCAGTTTAACTAGCTCCTATAATTCACCCCTCCACTTT,CASSLTSSYNSPLHF
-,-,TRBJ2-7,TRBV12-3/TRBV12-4,TGTGCCAGCAGTTTACCTTCGGGGAGGGGGAACGAGCAGTACTTC,CASSLPSGRGNEQYF
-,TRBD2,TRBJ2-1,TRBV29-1,TGCAGCGTTGAAAGGGCTAGCGGGAGCTACAATGAGCAGTTCTTC,CSVERASGSYNEQFF
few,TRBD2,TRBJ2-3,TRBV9,TGTGCCAGCAGCGCATTAGCGGGAGTTGGCACAGATACGCAGTATTTT,CASSALAGVGTDTQYF
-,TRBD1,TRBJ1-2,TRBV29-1,TGCAGCGTCACAGGGGCCCACGGCTATGGCTACACCTTC,CSVTGAHGYGYTF
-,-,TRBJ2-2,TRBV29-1,TGCAGCGTCACAGGTTTATCCGGGGAGCTGTTTTTT,CSVTGLSGELFF
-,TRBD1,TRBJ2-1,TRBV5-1,TGCGCCAGCAGCGGGCGGACAGGGTCTAACAGTGAGCAGTTCTTC,CASSGRTGSNSEQFF
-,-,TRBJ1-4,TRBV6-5,TGTGCCAGCAGTTACCAGTTCCAGGGAGGCCCTGAAAAACTGTTTTTT,CASSYQFQGGPEKLFF
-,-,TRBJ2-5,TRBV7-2,TGTGCCAGCAGCCCCGACCCAATAGAGACCCAGTACTTC,CASSPDPIETQYF
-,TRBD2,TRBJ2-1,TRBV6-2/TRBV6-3,TGTGCCAGCGGACGACTAGCGGGAGGGTGGGGCAATGAGCAGTTCTTC,CASGRLAGGWGNEQFF
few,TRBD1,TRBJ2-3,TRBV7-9,TGTGCCAGCAGCTTAGTCGGGACAGGGGGCGTCAGTCGCACAGATACGCAGTATTTT,CASSLVGTGGVSRTDTQYF
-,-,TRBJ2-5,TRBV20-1,TGCAGTGCTAGAGATCAGCTAGTTGAGACCCAGTACTTC,CSARDQLVETQYF
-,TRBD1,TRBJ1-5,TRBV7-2,TGTGCCAGCAGCTTAGAGGACAGGGGAATGTATAGCAATCAGCCCCAGCATTTT,CASSLEDRGMYSNQPQHF
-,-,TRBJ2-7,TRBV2,TGTGCCAGCAAGCGGGTGAGCGTAGGATCCAATGAGCAGTACTTC,CASKRVSVGSNEQYF
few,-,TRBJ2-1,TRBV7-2,TGTGCCAGCAGCTTACGGGACGCCTCCTACAATGAGCAGTTCTTC,CASSLRDASYNEQFF
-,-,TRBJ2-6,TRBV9,TGTGCCAGCAGCGACCCCAGACATGTTCCAGGGGCCAACGTCCTGACTTTC,CASSDPRHVPGANVLTF
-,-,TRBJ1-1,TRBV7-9,TGTGCCAGCAGCCCGGACGGCTTCGTGGCATCTGAAGCTTTCTTT,CASSPDGFVASEAFF
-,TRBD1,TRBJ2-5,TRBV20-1,TGCAGTGCTAAGAGGACAGGAATGAAAGAGACCCAGTACTTC,CSAKRTGMKETQYF
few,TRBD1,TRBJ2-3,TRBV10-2,TGCGCCAGCACTCAGGGACAGGACACAGATACGCAGTATTTT,CASTQGQDTDTQYF
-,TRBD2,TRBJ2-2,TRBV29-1,TGCAGCGTTGCCGAGACTAGCGTTAACGGGGAGCTGTTTTTT,CSVAETSVNGELFF
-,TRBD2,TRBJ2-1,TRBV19,TGTGCCAGTAGTATAGGAACTAGCGGGAGGGGGGAGCAGTTCTTC,CASSIGTSGRGEQFF
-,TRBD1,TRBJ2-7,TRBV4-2,TGTGCCAGCAGCCATTCCGGGACAGTCAGCTCCTACGAGCAGTACTTC,CASSHSGTVSSYEQYF
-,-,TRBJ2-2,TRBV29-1,TGCAGCGTTGAAAAGCCGGGTGGGGCGAACACCGGGGAGCTGTTTTTT,CSVEKPGGANTGELFF
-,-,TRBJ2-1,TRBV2,-,CASSILGYGRGDEQFF
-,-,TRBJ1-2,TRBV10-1,TGCGCCAGCAGTGAGTCGGGCAGGGATAATGGCTACACCTTC,CASSESGRDNGYTF
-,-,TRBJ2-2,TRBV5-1,TGCGCCAGCAGCTTTCAGGGGCGGAACACCGGGGAGCTGTTTTTT,CASSFQGRNTGELFF
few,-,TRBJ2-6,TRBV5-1,TGCGCCAGCAGCCAATACTCTGGGGCCAACGTCCTGACTTTC,CASSQYSGANVLTF
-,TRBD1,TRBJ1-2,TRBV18,TGTGCCAGCTCCCTGAGACAGGGTGAGGGCTACACCTTC,CASSLRQGEGYTF
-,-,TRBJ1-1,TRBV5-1,TGCGCCAGCAGCCCGACTAGGACGTGGGCTGAAGCTTTCTTT,CASSPTRTWAEAFF
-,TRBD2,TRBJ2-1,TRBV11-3,TGTGCCAGCAACATAGGGCGGGGGAGCAGTGAGCAGTTCTTC,CASNIGRGSSEQFF
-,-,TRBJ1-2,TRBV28,TGTGCCAGCAGTTTATCTGACCGCGTCAGGGGCTATGGCTACACCTTC,CASSLSDRVRGYGYTF
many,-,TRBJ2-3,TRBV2,TGTGCCAGCAGCTCCGACGGGGGCTTTGGCACAGATACGCAGTATTTT,CASSSDGGFGTDTQYF
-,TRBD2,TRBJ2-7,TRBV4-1,TGCGCCAGCAGCCAAGAGGTGACTAGCGGGAGCTACGAGCAGTACTTC,CASSQEVTSGSYEQYF
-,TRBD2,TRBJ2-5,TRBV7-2,TGTGCCAGCAGCTTAGCGCTAGCGGGAGGGCAGGGGTACTTC,CASSLALAGGQGYF
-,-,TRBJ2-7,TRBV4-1,TGCGCCAGCAGCCAAGTCCCCGGGACAACCATCTCCTACGAGCAGTACTTC,CASSQVPGTTISYEQYF
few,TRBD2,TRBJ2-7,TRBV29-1,TGCAGCGTTGTGGAACTAGCGGGACACGAGCAGTACTTC,CSVVELAGHEQYF
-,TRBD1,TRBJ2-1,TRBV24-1,TGTGCCACAGAAACGGACAGGGGGGACAATGAGCAGTTCTTC,CATETDRGDNEQFF
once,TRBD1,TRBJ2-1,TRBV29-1,TGCAGCGTGACCCCGGGACAGGGAGGTGAGCAGTTCTTC,CSVTPGQGGEQFF
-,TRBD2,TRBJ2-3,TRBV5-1,TGCGCCAGCAGCTTTACTAGCGGAAACACAGATACGCAGTATTTT,CASSFTSGNTDTQYF
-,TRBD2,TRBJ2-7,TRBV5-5,TGTGCCAGCAGCTTGGTTAGCGGGAGGAATGAGCAGTACTTC,CASSLVSGRNEQYF
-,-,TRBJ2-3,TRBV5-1,TGCGCCAGCAGCTTGGACGCGGGATCACGCACAGATACGCAGTATTTT,CASSLDAGSRTDTQYF
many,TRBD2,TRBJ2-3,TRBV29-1,TGCAGCGTATCGGGACTAGCGGGAGGAATAAGAGATACGCAGTATTTT,CSVSGLAGGIRDTQYF
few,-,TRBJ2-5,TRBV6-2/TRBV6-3,TGTGCCAGCAGCCCCGGACGGATGGGGGAGACCCAGTACTTC,CASSPGRMGETQYF
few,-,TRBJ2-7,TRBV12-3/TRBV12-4,TGTGCCAGCAGTTTAGATCACCAGGGGGGTAGCTACGAGCAGTACTTC,CASSLDHQGGSYEQYF
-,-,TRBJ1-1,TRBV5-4,TGTGCCAGCAGCCCCGGGGCCATCAACACTGAAGCTTTCTTT,CASSPGAINTEAFF
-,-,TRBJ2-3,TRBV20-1,TGCAGTGCCCCTCCTGCACGGTCCGGAGATACGCAGTATTTT,CSAPPARSGDTQYF